The 30 T cell receptor beta chains given below trace back to one sample, sequenced in a study of cytomegalovirus exposure and HLA in healthy donors. Researchers ran the PCR with 60 Vbeta and 13 Jbeta primers. Data came from immunoSEQ multiplex PCR; TCRdb stores just in-frame clones and leaves some out. The data show approximately 150,000 clones, 73% seen once. Sample: PBMCs. The origin of the receptors is a woman between 18 and 29 years old in good health and CMV-seropositive.

The CDR3 loop reads CASSSPFIISSYEQYF. CDR3 in DNA: TGTGCCAGCAGTTCCCCCTTTATAATCAGCTCCTACGAGCAGTACTTC. V and J are TRBV28 and TRBJ2-7; no firm D call. V was trimmed by 4 bases and J by 0 bases, leaving 16 bases between them. Per germline, CDR1 MDHEN and CDR2 SYDVKM. The CDR3 spans 16 residues.

The table lists this clone with a few counts. This sequence joins TRBV25-1 and TRBJ1-4, with 7 bases aligning to TRBD1. V dropped 6 bases and J dropped 6; count of bases not matched to a gene: 7. Germline CDR1 reads MGHDK; CDR2 reads SYGVNS. The CDR3 is 14 amino acids. CDR3 protein: CASSQGGTDEKLFF. The CDR3 region has the DNA TGTGCCAGCAGCCAAGGGGGCACGGATGAAAAACTGTTTTTT.

Only a few counts were recorded for this clone. The chain has TRBV30 and TRBJ1-4, with 9 bases fitting TRBD1. Germline trimming cut 3 bases from V and 8 bases from J; bases unmatched to any gene: 7. This CDR3 is built from 14 residues. Germline V gene sequence: CDR1 GTSNPN, CDR2 SVGIG (reference sequence). The CDR3 DNA reads as TGTGCCTGGAGGACGACAGGGGGAGGGGAAAAACTGTTTTTT. Translation: CAWRTTGGGEKLFF.

This sequence joins TRBV7-2 and TRBJ1-2; 7 bases agree with TRBD1. The CDR3 loop spans 17 amino acids. Germline CDR1 SGHTA, CDR2 FQGNSA. V lost 5 bases to trimming and J lost 2 bases; unmatched junction nucleotides: 14. The CDR3 is CASSLGTVDYSNYGYTF. The CDR3 nucleotides are TGTGCCAGCAGCCTCGGGACAGTTGATTATTCCAACTATGGCTACACCTTC.

This chain joins TRBV4-3 and TRBJ2-1, with unresolved D. V was clipped by 1 base and J by 0 bases, with 7 bases between them. Germline assignment: CDR1 LGHNA and CDR2 YSLEER. This CDR3 has 15 amino acids. In DNA, the CDR3 is TGCGCCAGCAGCCAAGGGTTTAGCTCCTACAATGAGCAGTTCTTC. Amino acids: CASSQGFSSYNEQFF.

J is TRBJ2-5 and V is TRBV5-1; perhaps TRBD2 as D (6 bases). The CDR3 length is 14 residues. The ends were cut back, 0 bases at V and 3 bases at J, with 9 bases in the middle. Germline V gene sequence: CDR1 SGHRS, CDR2 YFSETQ. The CDR3 region has the DNA TGCGCCAGCAGCTTGGGACGGGGGAAAGAGACCCAGTACTTC. The encoded protein is CASSLGRGKETQYF.

The chain carries TRBV4-2 and TRBJ2-7, with D maybe TRBD1 (5 bases). Trimming took off 1 base at V and 2 bases at J, with 12 bases between the two ends. There are 15 residues in the CDR3. CDR1 and CDR2 (germline): LGHNA, YNFKEQ. In DNA form, the CDR3 reads TGTGCCAGCAGCCAAGTAGCAGGGTTGGCCTACGAGCAGTACTTC. It specifies CASSQVAGLAYEQYF.

The table lists this clone with a count of one. This chain links TRBV18 with TRBJ2-7, with 8 positions matching TRBD1. Germline trimming cut 3 bases from V and 5 bases from J; bases unmatched to any gene: 3. The CDR3 has 13 amino acids. Germline loops: CDR1 KGHSH, CDR2 LQKENI. CDR3 nucleotides: TGTGCCAGCTCACCTATGACAGGGGACGAGCAGTACTTC. This encodes CASSPMTGDEQYF.

This rearrangement joins TRBV6-5 to TRBJ2-3; a weak D match, TRBD2 (5 bases). V lost 5 bases to trimming and J lost 2 bases, with 11 bases between them. Germline CDR1 and CDR2: MNHEY and SVGAGI. The CDR3 is 14 amino acids. CDR3 sequence reads: CASSTGVLTDTQYF. The CDR3 DNA sequence: TGTGCCAGCAGTACCGGGGTACTCACAGATACGCAGTATTTT.

The chain has TRBV5-4 and TRBJ2-7, with D tentatively TRBD2 (6 bases). CDR1 is SGHNT and CDR2 is YYREEE in the germline V gene (reference sequence). V was shortened by 0 bases and J by 4 bases, with 8 bases between the two germline ends. There are 13 residues in the CDR3. The CDR3 protein is CASSLGGRYEQYF. In nucleotides, the CDR3 is TGTGCCAGCAGCTTGGGAGGGAGGTACGAGCAGTACTTC.

The rearrangement links TRBV9 to TRBJ1-6, with TRBD1 matching over 9 bases. In germline, CDR1 is SGDLS, CDR2 YYNGEE. This CDR3 has 17 amino acids. V was pared by 3 bases and J by 0 bases, with 4 bases of the junction left unmatched. The CDR3 DNA reads as TGTGCCAGCAGCGCCCAACAGGGGGCCTCCTATAATTCACCCCTCCACTTT. Translating it yields CASSAQQGASYNSPLHF.

CDR3 in amino acids: CASKHPPRAGEQYF. CDR3 bases: TGTGCCAGCAAACATCCCCCTAGGGCGGGGGAGCAGTACTTC. The chain recombines TRBV21-1 with TRBJ2-7; the table's D gene call, TRBD2, was not cross checked with the DNA. TRBV21-1 is a documented pseudogene. This CDR3 has 14 residues.

CDR3 loop: CASSYYRDDGYTF. CDR3 nucleotide sequence: TGTGCCAGCAGTTACTACAGGGATGACGGCTACACCTTC. The rearrangement uses TRBV6-6 and TRBJ1-2, with D tentatively TRBD1 (6 bases). Germline CDR1 and CDR2: MNHNY and SVGAGI (reference sequence). V was clipped by 1 base and J by 8 bases, with 11 bases between them. The CDR3 loop spans 13 amino acids.

The chain has TRBV9 and TRBJ2-3; unclear D gene. CDR1 SGDLS and CDR2 YYNGEE come from the germline V gene. V was cut by 4 bases and J by 0 bases, with 9 bases left in between. This CDR3 has 14 residues. CDR3 amino acids: CASSSQISTDTQYF. DNA for the CDR3: TGTGCCAGCAGCTCGCAGATTAGCACAGATACGCAGTATTTT.

This clone was observed a handful of times. The V call is TRBV6-1, the J call TRBJ2-7; 7 nucleotides agree with TRBD1. V lost 1 base and J lost 1; bases outside the gene matches: 4. The CDR3 contains 15 residues. The germline gives CDR1 MNHNS, CDR2 SASEGT. The CDR3 sequence is CASSEGTGVSYEQYF. The CDR3 DNA is TGTGCCAGCAGTGAAGGGACAGGTGTTTCCTACGAGCAGTACTTC.

The CDR3 bases are TGTGCCATCAGTGGGCCAGGACAGGGGGACTATGGCTACACCTTC. Encoded protein: CAISGPGQGDYGYTF. This rearrangement joins TRBV10-3 to TRBJ1-2; 10 bases agree with TRBD1. Per germline, CDR1 ENHRY and CDR2 SYGVKD. After removal of 4 bases from V and 3 bases from J, the junction contained 5 bases not matched to a gene. The CDR3 is made up of 15 amino acids.

The chain is built from TRBV15 and TRBJ2-7; 9 nucleotides agree with TRBD1. J gave up 5 bases and V 3 bases, and 5 bases lay outside the gene matches. Germline V gene lookup returns CDR1 LNHNV and CDR2 YYDKDF (reference sequence). The CDR3 has 14 amino acids. This CDR3 is CATSSGTGIDEQYF. CDR3 nucleotide sequence: TGTGCCACCAGCAGTGGGACAGGGATCGACGAGCAGTACTTC.

In the case of this clone: At one end, the junction sequence differs from germline, possibly due to a read error. The chain joins TRBV7-7 to TRBJ2-5; 9 bases match TRBD1. Germline loops: CDR1 SSHAT, CDR2 FNYEAQ (reference sequence). The CDR3 extends over 16 amino acids. In nucleotides, the CDR3 is TGTGCTAGCAGCTTAGCGTGGACAGGGGACCAAGAGACCCAGTACTTC. It codes for CASSLAWTGDQETQYF.

The rearrangement joins TRBV5-4 to TRBJ1-2; a possible D gene is TRBD1 (5 bases). The CDR3 spans 14 residues. V was clipped by 2 bases and J by 1 base, with 9 bases between them. Per germline, CDR1 SGHNT and CDR2 YYREEE (reference sequence). The CDR3: CASSLQEINYGYTF. CDR3 DNA: TGTGCCAGCAGCTTACAGGAGATTAACTATGGCTACACCTTC. The full variable domain, rest sourced from reference TRBV5-4 and TRBJ1-2, is ETGVTQSPTHLIKTRGQQVTLRCSSQSGHNTVSWYQQALGQGPQFIFQYYREEENGRGNFPPRFSGLQFPNYSSELNVNALELDDSALYLCASSLQEINYGYTFGSGTRLTVV.

This clone came up a few times. V and J are TRBV2 and TRBJ1-4, with 10 bases fitting TRBD1. Trimming cost V 7 bases and J 4 bases; bases outside gene matches: 6. The CDR3 is 15 amino acids. Germline-derived CDR1 and CDR2 are SNHLY and FYNNEI. The CDR3, as DNA: TGTGCCAGCAAAAGACAGGGGGCAGATAATGAAAAACTGTTTTTT. Amino acids: CASKRQGADNEKLFF.

This clone was seen just once. The chain's CDR3 is CATSQQRAGEQYF. The DNA of the CDR3 is TGTGCCACCTCACAACAGCGGGCCGGGGAGCAGTACTTC. The V gene is TRBV6-5, the J gene TRBJ2-7, with D possibly being TRBD2 (6 bases). The V gene's germline CDR1 is MNHEY and CDR2 SVGAGI. The CDR3 runs 13 residues. V lost 10 bases and J lost 7, with 20 bases in between.

This clone has more than one count but fewer than ten. The chain carries TRBV6-1 and TRBJ1-4, with D unclear. There are 13 residues in the CDR3. The germline CDR1 and CDR2 sequences are MNHNS and SASEGT. V was cut by 4 bases and J by 5 bases, with 8 bases left in between. In nucleotides, the CDR3 is TGTGCCAGCAGTGGGGCAGAAAATGAAAAACTGTTTTTT. It specifies CASSGAENEKLFF.

The chain combines TRBV5-1 with TRBJ2-7, with D unclear. V lost 1 base and J 6 bases, leaving 11 bases between the germline ends. This CDR3 has 13 amino acids. The germline V gene has CDR1 SGHRS and CDR2 YFSETQ. CDR3 coding DNA: TGCGCCAGCAGCTTGATCCCAGATACCGAGCAGTACTTC. Residues: CASSLIPDTEQYF. Full variable domain (missing parts from reference TRBV5-1 and TRBJ2-7): KAGVTQTPRYLIKTRGQQVTLSCSPISGHRSVSWYQQTPGQGLQFLFEYFSETQRNKGNFPGRFSGRQFSNSRSEMNVSTLELGDSALYLCASSLIPDTEQYFGPGTRLTVT.

J is TRBJ2-7 and V is TRBV9; possibly TRBD1 for D (6 bases). V was trimmed by 3 bases and J by 3 bases, leaving 16 bases between them. Germline CDR1 reads SGDLS; CDR2 reads YYNGEE. The CDR3 consists of 15 residues. CDR3 DNA: TGTGCCAGCAGCGAAACAGGGCTCCGAAACTACGAGCAGTACTTC. This codes for CASSETGLRNYEQYF.

The chain recombines TRBV13 with TRBJ1-5; 8 nucleotides align to TRBD1. Unmatched junction bases numbered 1, after V lost 3 bases and J lost 6 bases. The CDR3 covers 13 residues. The germline V gene has CDR1 PRHDT and CDR2 FYEKMQ (reference sequence). CDR3 in DNA: TGTGCCAGCAGCTTGGACAGGGCTCAGCCCCAGCATTTT. The encoded protein is CASSLDRAQPQHF.

This clone has only a few counts. The chain carries TRBV29-1 and TRBJ2-4; a possible D gene is TRBD2 (5 bases). The ends were cut back, 4 bases at V and 7 bases at J, with 11 bases in the middle. The CDR3 length is 12 residues. CDR1 and CDR2 (germline): SQVTM, ANQGSEA. The chain's CDR3 is CSVVGVQNIQYF. CDR3 sequence (DNA): TGCAGCGTTGTCGGGGTCCAGAACATTCAGTACTTC. Variable domain in full (rest from reference TRBV29-1 and TRBJ2-4): SAVISQKPSRDICQRGTSLTIQCQVDSQVTMMFWYRQQPGQSLTLIATANQGSEATYESGFVIDKFPISRPNLTFSTLTVSNMSPEDSSIYLCSVVGVQNIQYFGAGTRLSVL.

This clone was recorded once. The CDR3 DNA sequence: TGTGCCAGCAGTGAATCGCAGGAGGTTCGTGAAGCTTTCTTT. Translated: CASSESQEVREAFF. V usage is TRBV2 and J usage is TRBJ1-1; D unclear. The germline V gene has CDR1 SNHLY and CDR2 FYNNEI. The CDR3 is made up of 14 amino acids. Deletions cut 2 bases from V and 7 bases from J, with 14 bases between.

This chain connects TRBV4-1 to TRBJ1-2; 8 bases are shared with TRBD1. V trimming: 5 bases; J trimming: 8 bases; junction bases outside the gene matches: 7. Germline CDR1 and CDR2: MGHRA and YSYEKL. The CDR3 loop spans 13 amino acids. CDR3 sequence reads: CASSNQGAGGYTF. The CDR3 DNA reads as TGCGCCAGCAGCAACCAGGGGGCAGGAGGCTACACCTTC.

This chain joins TRBV6-5 and TRBJ2-1, with a possible D match to TRBD1 (6 bases). V was shortened by 2 bases and J by 10 bases, with 21 bases between the two germline ends. The CDR3 consists of 16 residues. Looked up from germline, CDR1 is MNHEY and CDR2 is SVGAGI. CDR3 sequence (DNA): TGTGCCAGCAGTTACACATGGGGCAGGGGAGAGGACGAGCAGTTCTTC. It yields the protein CASSYTWGRGEDEQFF.

This chain connects TRBV9 to TRBJ1-1; D gene unclear. V was clipped by 1 base and J by 0 bases, with 4 bases between them. The CDR3 runs to 13 residues. Germline-derived CDR1 and CDR2 are SGDLS and YYNGEE. This CDR3 reads CASSVRVNTEAFF. CDR3 sequence (DNA): TGTGCCAGCAGCGTAAGAGTGAACACTGAAGCTTTCTTT.